Reported below is one T cell receptor beta chain. Its cognate antigen is unknown. The entry originates in a study of beta chain features in type 1 diabetes. The wider study: The samples had about 110,000,000 sorted cells examined in all.

TCRB transcripts that were expressed got sequenced, as all of the isolated RNA had been reverse transcribed. Each sample of naive, central memory or regulatory T cells had, on average, about 3.57 million reads. Profiling relied on immunoSEQ multiplex PCR, and the TCRdb table lists in-frame clones only, not all of them. This table holds around 690,000 clones, over 10% found once. Germline V CDR1 and CDR2: SNHLY, FYNNEI. CDR3 length: 16 amino acids. V shed 8 bases and J 0 bases; nucleotides not matched to a gene: 5. Sorted populations all exceeded 98% purity. Overall study findings and caveats: Any HLA-type effect on TCRB rearrangement remained unresolved here. Among patients with Type 1 diabetes, TCRB CDR3s were moderately but significantly shorter in every one of the four CD4+ subsets.

The rearrangement links TRBV2 to TRBJ1-4; 11 bases are a match to TRBD1. The origin of this receptor is a man in his thirties or forties with type 1 diabetes. The sequencing sample was made of naive CD4+ T cells from blood. This chain's CDR3 is CASGTGGEPTNEKLFF. CDR3 DNA sequence: TGTGCCAGCGGGACAGGGGGGGAGCCAACTAATGAAAAACTGTTTTTT. Full variable domain (rest looked up from reference TRBV2 and TRBJ1-4): EPEVTQTPSHQVTQMGQEVILRCVPISNHLYFYWYRQILGQKVEFLVSFYNNEISEKSEIFDDQFSVERPDGSNFTLKIRSTKLEDSAMYFCASGTGGEPTNEKLFFGSGTQLSVL.